This TCR beta chain was documented in a study of shared clonotypes between healthy human individuals. Only in-frame clones appear in the TCRdb table, and some are missing; sequencing was by immunoSEQ multiplex PCR. The sample lists 2,500,000 or so clones; just over 90% were seen once. With 8 bases removed from V and 4 bases from J, the gap between germline ends came to 21 bases. The CDR3 consists of 16 residues. The germline CDR1 and CDR2 sequences are MDHEN and SYDVKM. The clonotype originates from a man younger than 30 in good health. The chain is built from TRBV28 and TRBJ1-5; no clear D. The sequenced material came from naive CD4+ T cells sorted from blood. Subset reported: CD45RA+ positively selected. The CDR3 DNA is TGTGCCAGCCCTCCTGGACCCATTGGAATGAATCAGCCCCAGCATTTT. Its translation is CASPPGPIGMNQPQHF. The full variable domain, completed using reference TRBV28 and TRBJ1-5, is DVKVTQSSRYLVKRTGEKVFLECVQDMDHENMFWYRQDPGLGLRLIYFSYDVKMKEKGDIPEGYSVSREKKERFSLILESASTNQTSMYLCASPPGPIGMNQPQHFGDGTRLSIL.